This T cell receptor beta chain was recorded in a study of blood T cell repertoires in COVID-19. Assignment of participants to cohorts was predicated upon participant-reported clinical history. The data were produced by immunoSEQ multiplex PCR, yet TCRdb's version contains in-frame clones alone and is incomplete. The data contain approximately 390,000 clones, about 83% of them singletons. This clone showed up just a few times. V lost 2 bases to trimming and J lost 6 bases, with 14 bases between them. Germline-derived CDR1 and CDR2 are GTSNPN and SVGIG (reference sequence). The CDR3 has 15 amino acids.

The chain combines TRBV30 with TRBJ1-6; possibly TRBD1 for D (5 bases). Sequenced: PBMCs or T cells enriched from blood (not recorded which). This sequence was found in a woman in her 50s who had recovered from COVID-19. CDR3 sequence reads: CAWSSRQILNSPLHF. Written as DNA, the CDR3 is TGTGCCTGGAGTTCACGACAGATTCTTAATTCACCCCTCCACTTT.